This T cell receptor beta chain derives from a study of CD8 T cells in Susac syndrome. Broader study findings: The TCR sequencing and HLA analysis in the study involved a relatively small number of individuals, as the study acknowledged.

After extraction with the RNeasy kit, roughly 0.45 to 1 ug of the RNA was reverse transcribed using random hexamers. Coverage of TCR beta CDR3 amplification by immunoSEQ multiplex PCR extended to 54 Vbeta and 13 Jbeta. TCRdb re-analysed the immunoSEQ multiplex PCR reads in MiXCR, keeping a single row per CDR3 protein. The sample has approximately 200,000 distinct CDR3 sequences, 85% to 95% seen once. As to this clonotype: Its antigen remains unknown.

TCR beta was sequenced from blood CD8+ and CD4+ T cells. The CD8+ and CD4+ T cells were negatively isolated, with the TEMRA cells enriched by FACS. Trimming took 6 bases from V and 5 from J, leaving 25 bases between them. This CDR3 has 17 residues. The germline V gene encodes CDR1 SGHTA and CDR2 FQGNSA. This TCR was sampled from a human donor with multiple sclerosis. The chain couples TRBV7-2 to TRBJ1-1; D ambiguous. Sequenced: CD4+ T cells from PBMCs. The CDR3: CASSDIDTGLLGTEAFF. The CDR3 DNA sequence: TGTGCCAGCAGTGACATAGATACGGGCCTACTGGGGACTGAAGCTTTCTTT.